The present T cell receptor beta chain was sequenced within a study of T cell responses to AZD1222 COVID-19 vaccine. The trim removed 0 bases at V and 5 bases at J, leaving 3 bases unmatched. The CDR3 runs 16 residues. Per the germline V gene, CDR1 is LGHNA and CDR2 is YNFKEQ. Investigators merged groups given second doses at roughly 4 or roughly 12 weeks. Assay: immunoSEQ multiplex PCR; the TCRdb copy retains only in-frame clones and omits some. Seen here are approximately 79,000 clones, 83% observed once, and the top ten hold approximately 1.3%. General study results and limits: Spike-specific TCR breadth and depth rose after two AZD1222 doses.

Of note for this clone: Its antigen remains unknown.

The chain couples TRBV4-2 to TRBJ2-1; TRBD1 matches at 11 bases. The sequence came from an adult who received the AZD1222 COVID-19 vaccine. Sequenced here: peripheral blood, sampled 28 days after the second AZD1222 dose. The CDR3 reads CASSQEAGQGDNEQFF. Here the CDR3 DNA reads TGTGCCAGCAGCCAAGAGGCGGGACAGGGGGACAATGAGCAGTTCTTC.